A selection of T cell receptor beta chains follows, all from one sample in a study of PD-1 blockade in classical Hodgkin lymphoma. TCRdb's copy holds only in-frame clones and misses some; the assay was immunoSEQ multiplex PCR. The sample comprises tens of thousands of clones, roughly 76% of which are singletons, and about 3.4% rests with the top ten. Sequences were derived from CD4+ T cells from blood, sampled before the fourth cycle of nivolumab. The receptors were gathered from a human donor with classical Hodgkin lymphoma. The CDR3 runs from the conserved cysteine through the conserved F or W. A D gene is named only where the DNA matches it firmly. Size is stated for part of the rows, as once, few or many counts, or as a class when the clone is expanded.

. TRBJ1-2 . TRBV7-2 CASSLDRGNYGYTF TGTGCCAGCAGCTTAGATCGGGGGAACTATGGCTACACCTTC
. TRBJ2-2 TRBD1 TRBV30 CAWSVLAGTGGIGNTGELFF TGTGCCTGGAGTGTATTGGCGGGGACAGGGGGTATCGGGAACACCGGGGAGCTGTTTTTT
. TRBJ1-4 TRBD1 TRBV25-1 CASSVTGGGEKLFF TGTGCCAGCAGTGTAACAGGGGGAGGCGAAAAACTGTTTTTT
. TRBJ2-5 TRBD2 TRBV7-2 CASSAGGLGQETQYF TGTGCCAGCAGCGCGGGGGGACTAGGGCAAGAGACCCAGTACTTC
. TRBJ2-5 . TRBV29-1 CSVGVRLSQETQYF TGCAGCGTTGGAGTCAGGCTTTCTCAAGAGACCCAGTACTTC
. TRBJ1-1 TRBD1 TRBV2 CATTWTGNTEAFF TGTGCCACCACTTGGACAGGGAACACTGAAGCTTTCTTT
. TRBJ2-7 TRBD1 TRBV19 CASSGTGTGENEQYF TGTGCCAGTAGTGGAACCGGGACAGGGGAAAACGAGCAGTACTTC
. TRBJ1-3 . TRBV7-2 CASSLASGRFSGNTIYF TGTGCCAGCAGCTTAGCGTCGGGCCGCTTCTCTGGAAACACCATATATTTT
few TRBJ2-1 TRBD2 TRBV5-1 CASSYGLAGEGEQFF TGCGCCAGCAGTTATGGACTAGCCGGTGAGGGGGAGCAGTTCTTC
. TRBJ1-1 . TRBV29-1 CSVETGLANTEAFF TGCAGCGTTGAAACAGGGTTGGCGAACACTGAAGCTTTCTTT
. TRBJ1-2 . TRBV7-2 CASSLAPNGGGYTF TGTGCCAGCAGCTTAGCGCCGAACGGCGGAGGCTACACCTTC
. TRBJ2-3 . TRBV29-1 CSVEPQGARGDTQYF TGCAGCGTTGAACCTCAGGGAGCGCGGGGAGATACGCAGTATTTT
. TRBJ1-6 . TRBV2 CASSVTVVNSPLHF TGTGCCAGCAGTGTAACGGTTGTTAATTCACCCCTCCACTTT
once TRBJ2-5 TRBD2 TRBV15 CATSGPSGHESQYF TGTGCCACCAGCGGGCCTAGCGGGCATGAGTCCCAGTACTTC
. TRBJ2-7 TRBD2 TRBV4-3 CASSQVSSGDYEQYF TGCGCCAGCAGCCAAGTTTCTAGCGGGGATTACGAGCAGTACTTC
once TRBJ2-1 TRBD2 TRBV5-1 CASSPDSGGEQFF TGCGCCAGCAGCCCCGACAGCGGGGGGGAGCAGTTCTTC
. TRBJ2-3 TRBD1 TRBV9 CASGQDRSSTDTQYF TGTGCCAGCGGACAGGACCGTTCTAGCACAGATACGCAGTATTTT
. TRBJ1-5 TRBD1 TRBV18 CASSFRGRLNNQPQHF TGTGCCAGCTCGTTCAGGGGGCGGCTAAACAATCAGCCCCAGCATTTT
. TRBJ2-7 . TRBV28 CASSLGTPAYEQYF TGTGCCAGCAGTTTGGGGACGCCGGCCTACGAGCAGTACTTC
. TRBJ1-5 TRBD1 TRBV2 CASSDEGAPQPQHF TGTGCCAGCAGTGACGAGGGGGCTCCTCAGCCCCAGCATTTT
. TRBJ2-3 TRBD2 TRBV2 CASSVLAGEDTQYF TGTGCCAGCAGTGTTCTAGCGGGGGAGGATACGCAGTATTTT
few TRBJ1-2 . TRBV4-3 CASSQSGRPYGYTF TGCGCCAGCAGCCAGTCGGGACGGCCCTATGGCTACACCTTC
. TRBJ1-1 . TRBV5-6 CASSPAGQGFISTEAFF TGTGCCAGCAGCCCCGCGGGGCAGGGATTCATAAGCACTGAAGCTTTCTTT
. TRBJ1-2 TRBD1 TRBV5-1 CASSHRRQGINYGYTF TGCGCCAGCAGCCACCGCCGACAGGGGATTAACTATGGCTACACCTTC
. TRBJ2-1 . TRBV7-9 CASSLSSSYNEQFF TGTGCCAGCAGCTTATCCAGCTCCTACAATGAGCAGTTCTTC
. TRBJ2-7 TRBD1 TRBV10-3 CAISGMTGGLDEQYF TGTGCCATCAGTGGAATGACAGGGGGCTTGGACGAGCAGTACTTC
. TRBJ1-3 . TRBV30 CAWSVPGNSGNTIYF TGTGCCTGGAGTGTACCGGGTAACTCTGGAAACACCATATATTTT
. TRBJ2-7 . TRBV4-2 CASSQDRQDYEQYF TGTGCCAGCAGCCAAGATCGACAGGACTACGAGCAGTACTTC
once TRBJ2-2 . TRBV11-2 CASSAQERGPGTGELFF TGTGCCAGCAGCGCCCAGGAAAGGGGTCCGGGCACCGGGGAGCTGTTTTTT
few TRBJ1-3 . TRBV11-1 CASSFDPAGNTIYF TGTGCCAGCAGCTTCGATCCAGCTGGAAACACCATATATTTT
. TRBJ1-3 . TRBV6-6 CASSEAVGGNTIYF TGTGCCAGCAGTGAGGCCGTAGGTGGAAACACCATATATTTT
. TRBJ2-7 TRBD2 TRBV5-1 CASSSGGEGYEQYF TGCGCCAGCAGCTCCGGAGGGGAGGGATACGAGCAGTACTTC
. TRBJ1-5 . TRBV5-1 CASSVSSNQPQHF TGCGCCAGCAGCGTGAGTAGCAATCAGCCCCAGCATTTT
. TRBJ2-7 TRBD2 TRBV7-9 CASSLMLAGEDEQYF TGTGCCAGCAGCTTAATGCTAGCGGGGGAAGACGAGCAGTACTTC
. TRBJ1-2 . TRBV19 CASSVDRRVGPNYGYTF TGTGCCAGTAGTGTCGACAGACGTGTCGGGCCTAACTATGGCTACACCTTC
once TRBJ1-2 TRBD1 TRBV7-6 CASSWDRNYGYTF TGTGCCAGCAGCTGGGACAGAAACTATGGCTACACCTTC
. TRBJ2-3 . TRBV19 CASNGRTRTDTQYF TGTGCCAGTAACGGGCGGACTCGCACAGATACGCAGTATTTT
few TRBJ1-1 . TRBV6-6 CASSPTTANTEAFF TGTGCCAGCAGCCCAACGACTGCGAACACTGAAGCTTTCTTT
. TRBJ2-5 . TRBV7-3 CASSLMGRIQETQYF TGTGCCAGCAGCTTAATGGGGCGGATCCAAGAGACCCAGTACTTC
. TRBJ1-4 . TRBV4-3 CASSQDRISGGEKLFF TGCGCCAGCAGCCAAGATCGGATTTCCGGAGGGGAAAAACTGTTTTTT
. TRBJ2-1 TRBD2 TRBV15 CATSRGGGRYNEQFF TGTGCCACCAGCAGGGGCGGGGGGCGTTACAATGAGCAGTTCTTC
. TRBJ2-7 . TRBV7-2 CASSDRYEQYF TGTGCCAGCAGCGATCGCTACGAGCAGTACTTC
once TRBJ1-6 . TRBV7-3 CASSLGSTNSPLHF TGTGCCAGCAGCTTAGGGTCTACTAATTCACCCCTCCACTTT
. TRBJ2-7 TRBD1 TRBV29-1 CSVSPGTDYEQYF TGCAGCGTGAGTCCTGGGACAGACTACGAGCAGTACTTC
few TRBJ1-4 . TRBV5-1 CASSLAVGGDEKLFF TGCGCCAGCAGCTTGGCCGTAGGGGGGGATGAAAAACTGTTTTTT
. TRBJ1-3 . TRBV7-3 CASSLSGAFNSGNTIYF TGTGCCAGCAGCTTATCCGGGGCCTTCAACTCTGGAAACACCATATATTTT
once TRBJ2-2 . TRBV12-5 CASGLVMAGELFF TGTGCTAGTGGTTTGGTTATGGCCGGGGAGCTGTTTTTT
. TRBJ1-1 TRBD1 TRBV13 CASSWTGNTEAFF TGTGCCAGCAGCTGGACAGGGAACACTGAAGCTTTCTTT
. TRBJ1-1 . TRBV7-9 CASSLAERFGAFF TGTGCCAGCAGCTTAGCGGAAAGGTTCGGAGCTTTCTTT
. TRBJ1-4 . TRBV29-1 CSVGTPGREKLFF TGCAGCGTCGGGACTCCCGGCAGGGAAAAACTGTTTTTT
. TRBJ2-5 . TRBV6-1 CASSWEAWETQYF TGTGCCAGCAGTTGGGAGGCCTGGGAGACCCAGTACTTC
. TRBJ2-7 . TRBV28 CASSSGQSSTRQYF TGTGCCAGCAGTTCCGGACAGAGTTCTACGAGGCAGTACTTC
. TRBJ1-1 . TRBV7-3 CASSLRGPMNTEAFF TGTGCCAGCAGCTTACGGGGGCCCATGAACACTGAAGCTTTCTTT
. TRBJ2-7 TRBD1 TRBV28 CASSSGQLSYEQYF TGTGCCAGCAGTTCGGGACAGCTTTCCTACGAGCAGTACTTC
. TRBJ1-1 . TRBV7-9 CASSLGRPNTEAFF TGTGCCAGCAGCTTAGGTCGGCCGAACACTGAAGCTTTCTTT